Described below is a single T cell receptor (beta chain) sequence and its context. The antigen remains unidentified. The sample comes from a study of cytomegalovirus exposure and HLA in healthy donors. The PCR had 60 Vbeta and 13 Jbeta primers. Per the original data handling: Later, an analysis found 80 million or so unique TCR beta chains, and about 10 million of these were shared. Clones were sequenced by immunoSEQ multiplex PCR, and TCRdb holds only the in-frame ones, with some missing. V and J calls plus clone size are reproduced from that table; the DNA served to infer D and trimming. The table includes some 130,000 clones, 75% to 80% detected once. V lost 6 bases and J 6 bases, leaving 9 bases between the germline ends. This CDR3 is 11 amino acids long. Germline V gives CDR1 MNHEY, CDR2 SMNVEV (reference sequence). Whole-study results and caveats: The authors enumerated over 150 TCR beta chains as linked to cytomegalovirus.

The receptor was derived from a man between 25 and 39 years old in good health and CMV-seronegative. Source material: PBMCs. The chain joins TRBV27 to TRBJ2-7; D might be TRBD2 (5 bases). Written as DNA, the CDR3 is TGTGCCAGCAGCCAAGGACTCGAGCAGTACTTC. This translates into CASSQGLEQYF.